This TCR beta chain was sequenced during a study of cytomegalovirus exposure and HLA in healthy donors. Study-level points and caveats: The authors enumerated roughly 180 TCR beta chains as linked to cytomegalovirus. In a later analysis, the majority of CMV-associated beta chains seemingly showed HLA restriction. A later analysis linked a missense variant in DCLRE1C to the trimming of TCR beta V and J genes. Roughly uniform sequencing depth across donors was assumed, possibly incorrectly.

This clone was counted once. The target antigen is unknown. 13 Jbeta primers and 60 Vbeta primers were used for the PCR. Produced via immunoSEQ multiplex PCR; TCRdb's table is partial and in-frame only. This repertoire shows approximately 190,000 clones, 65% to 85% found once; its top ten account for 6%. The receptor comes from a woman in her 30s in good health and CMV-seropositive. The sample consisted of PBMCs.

This CDR3 reads CASTSPGTGRLAFF. The CDR3 DNA sequence: TGTGCCAGCACTAGTCCCGGGACAGGCCGTCTGGCTTTCTTT. The chain employs TRBV2 and TRBJ1-1, with 8 bases that match TRBD1. The V gene's germline CDR1 is SNHLY and CDR2 FYNNEI. J was trimmed by 11 bases and V by 7 bases; bases with no gene match: 15. This CDR3 comprises 14 residues.